The 27 T cell receptor beta chains below all came from one sample that was sequenced in a study of shared clonotypes between healthy human individuals. Only in-frame clones appear in the TCRdb table, and some are missing; sequencing was by immunoSEQ multiplex PCR. The repertoire holds fewer than 850,000 clones, with about 92% as singletons. The specimen was memory CD8+ T cells from PBMCs. Subset here: CD45RO+ cells pooled with CCR7-negative TemRA cells. These receptors were collected from a man between 18 and 29 years old in good health. Some clones in this sample may be carry-over from other donors' samples.

This clone has just a few counts. Other DNA variants within this sample encode the same CDR3. The rearrangement links TRBV28 to TRBJ1-1, with a tentative D call TRBD1 (5 bases). Germline-derived CDR1 and CDR2 are MDHEN and SYDVKM. Trimming removed 3 bases at V and 0 bases at J, with 5 bases between. The CDR3 consists of 13 residues. The CDR3, as DNA: TGTGCCAGCAGTTTGGGGGTGAACACTGAAGCTTTCTTT. As protein: CASSLGVNTEAFF.

The DNA for the CDR3 is TGCGCCAGCAGCTGGACAGGGAGCTCCTACGAGCAGTACTTC. Amino acid sequence: CASSWTGSSYEQYF. The V gene is TRBV4-1, the J gene TRBJ2-7, with 8 bases identical to TRBD1. Germline V gives CDR1 MGHRA, CDR2 YSYEKL. The CDR3 loop spans 14 amino acids. V dropped 5 bases and J dropped 0; count of bases not matched to a gene: 3.

This chain joins TRBV27 and TRBJ1-5; D not certain. The CDR3 covers 14 residues. Germline values: CDR1 MNHEY, CDR2 SMNVEV (reference sequence). Trimming shortened V by 2 bases and J by 6 bases, and 11 bases separated the two germline ends. In nucleotides, the CDR3 is TGTGCCAGCAGTTTAACCCCTTATATTCAGCCCCAGCATTTT. Translating it yields CASSLTPYIQPQHF.

This chain joins TRBV28 and TRBJ1-2; D possibly corresponds to TRBD1 (6 bases). The CDR3 is 17 residues long. V was shortened by 5 bases and J by 2 bases, with 21 bases between the two germline ends. CDR1 is MDHEN and CDR2 is SYDVKM in the germline V gene. The chain's CDR3 is CASSRLQRQALNYGYTF. The CDR3 DNA sequence: TGTGCCAGCAGTCGCCTCCAAAGACAGGCCTTAAACTATGGCTACACCTTC.

J is TRBJ2-5 and V is TRBV28, with TRBD1 as a possible D gene (6 bases). CDR1 is MDHEN and CDR2 is SYDVKM in the germline V gene. With 4 bases removed from V and 5 bases from J, the gap between germline ends came to 8 bases. The CDR3 sequence is 12 residues long. The CDR3 here is CASSYQGETQYF. The CDR3 bases are TGTGCCAGCAGTTATCAGGGGGAGACCCAGTACTTC.

This chain joins TRBV2 and TRBJ1-4, with D possibly TRBD1 on 5 matching bases. CDR3 size: 15 residues. Trimming removed 6 bases at V and 4 bases at J, with 15 bases between. Per germline, CDR1 SNHLY and CDR2 FYNNEI. The DNA for the CDR3 is TGTGCCAGCAGAGTTTCGCAGGGTTTTAATGAAAAACTGTTTTTT. As protein: CASRVSQGFNEKLFF.

The chain is built from TRBV27 and TRBJ2-7, with 8 nucleotides matching TRBD2. Trimming at V came to 1 base and at J to 3 bases, leaving 5 bases not matched to a gene. The CDR3 consists of 15 residues. CDR1 MNHEY and CDR2 SMNVEV come from the germline V gene (reference sequence). CDR3 sequence reads: CASSLFSGNYYEQYF. As DNA, the CDR3 is TGTGCCAGCAGTTTATTTAGCGGGAACTACTACGAGCAGTACTTC.

V is TRBV9 and J is TRBJ2-1; 9 positions match TRBD2. The CDR3 loop spans 16 amino acids. In germline, CDR1 is SGDLS, CDR2 YYNGEE. Trimming cost V 1 base and J 6 bases; bases outside gene matches: 8. The CDR3 sequence is CASSVSRREGRNEQFF. CDR3 bases: TGTGCCAGCAGCGTAAGTAGGCGGGAGGGACGCAATGAGCAGTTCTTC.

CDR3 DNA: TGTGCCAGTAGTATGTGGGGCCGCAATCAGCCCCAGCATTTT. This translates into CASSMWGRNQPQHF. This rearrangement joins TRBV19 to TRBJ1-5, with a possible D match to TRBD1 (5 bases). The length of the CDR3 is 14 residues. From germline, CDR1 is LNHDA and CDR2 SQIVND (reference sequence). With 3 bases removed from V and 2 bases from J, the gap between germline ends came to 8 bases.

This chain links TRBV4-3 with TRBJ1-4; D gene unclear. The CDR3 is 16 amino acids. V was trimmed by 0 bases and J by 8 bases, leaving 16 bases between them. The V gene's germline CDR1 is LGHNA and CDR2 YSLEER. The CDR3 region is CASSQDLGLIGEKLFF. CDR3 nucleotide sequence: TGCGCCAGCAGCCAAGATCTAGGCTTAATTGGAGAAAAACTGTTTTTT.

The CDR3 loop reads CAWILAREYNEQFF. Here the CDR3 DNA reads TGTGCCTGGATCTTGGCGCGGGAGTACAATGAGCAGTTCTTC. The chain joins TRBV30 to TRBJ2-1, with 7 bases matching TRBD2. V dropped 4 bases and J dropped 4; count of bases not matched to a gene: 7. This CDR3 has 14 residues. Looked up from germline, CDR1 is GTSNPN and CDR2 is SVGIG (reference sequence).

This sequence joins TRBV7-6 and TRBJ2-5, with a possible D match to TRBD2 (6 bases). This CDR3 is built from 15 residues. Trimming left V 8 bases short and J 4 bases short, with 20 bases between. Per the germline V gene, CDR1 is SGHVS and CDR2 is FNYEAQ. The DNA for the CDR3 is TGTGCCAGCCAGAAAGGGGAGGTTCTACTAGAGACCCAGTACTTC. It specifies CASQKGEVLLETQYF.

The chain recombines TRBV6-1 with TRBJ2-6; TRBD1 is a possible D gene (6 bases). With 10 bases removed from V and 4 bases from J, the gap between germline ends came to 17 bases. From germline, CDR1 is MNHNS and CDR2 SASEGT. This CDR3 spans 15 amino acids. CDR3 protein: CATNLGAEGANVLTF. DNA of the CDR3: TGTGCCACCAACCTGGGGGCGGAAGGGGCCAACGTCCTGACTTTC.

The V gene is TRBV20-1, the J gene TRBJ2-4, with 7 positions matching TRBD1. This CDR3 region has 9 residues. Germline-derived CDR1 and CDR2 are DFQATT and SNEGSKA (reference sequence). The ends lost 6 bases at V and 15 bases at J; junction bases unmatched: 5. CDR3 sequence: CSAGGWRYF. The CDR3 DNA sequence: TGCAGTGCAGGGGGCTGGAGGTACTTC.

This clone has a single count. The rearrangement links TRBV5-6 to TRBJ2-5; possibly TRBD2 for D (5 bases). The V and J ends lost 0 bases and 4 bases respectively, with 19 bases between them. This CDR3 has 17 residues. CDR1 is SGHDT and CDR2 is YYEEEE in the germline V gene. The CDR3 DNA reads TGTGCCAGCAGCTTGGGACACGAAGGCGGGTGGGGAGAGACCCAGTACTTC. Protein: CASSLGHEGGWGETQYF.

The J gene is TRBJ2-2, the V gene TRBV11-2, with 8 positions matching TRBD1. Germline CDR1 is SGHAT and CDR2 is FQNNGV. This CDR3 is built from 17 residues. V was pared by 5 bases and J by 0 bases, with 8 bases of the junction left unmatched. As DNA, the CDR3 is TGTGCCAGCAGCAATCCGACCAGGGGGCCGAACACCGGGGAGCTGTTTTTT. Its protein product is CASSNPTRGPNTGELFF.

The gene calls are TRBV6-1 and TRBJ2-5; D perhaps matches TRBD2 (6 bases). Germline V lookup: CDR1 MNHNS, CDR2 SASEGT. This CDR3 contains 16 residues. The V end was cut by 3 bases, the J end by 5 bases, with 19 bases between. CDR3 in DNA: TGTGCCAGCAGTGAGATGGGCGGGACCCATCTGGAGACCCAGTACTTC. It is translated as CASSEMGGTHLETQYF.

This clone was observed a few times. The rearrangement joins TRBV27 to TRBJ1-2, with D unresolved. This CDR3 contains 13 residues. V dropped 4 bases and J dropped 5 bases, with 11 bases sitting between them. Germline CDR1 reads MNHEY; CDR2 reads SMNVEV (reference sequence). CDR3 protein: CASSSLSSYGYTF. CDR3 DNA sequence: TGTGCCAGCAGTTCCCTCTCAAGTTATGGCTACACCTTC.

This chain uses TRBV9 with TRBJ2-3; 8 positions match TRBD2. After removal of 4 bases from V and 5 bases from J, the junction contained 9 bases not matched to a gene. This CDR3 contains 15 residues. Germline V gene data show CDR1 as SGDLS and CDR2 as YYNGEE. The CDR3 sequence: CASSTSGNPGDTQYF. The DNA for the CDR3 is TGTGCCAGCAGCACTAGCGGAAACCCCGGAGATACGCAGTATTTT.

This chain connects TRBV30 to TRBJ2-3; 15 bases line up with TRBD2. Unmatched junction bases numbered 9, after V lost 3 bases and J lost 5 bases. The germline V gene has CDR1 GTSNPN and CDR2 SVGIG (reference sequence). The CDR3 loop spans 17 amino acids. CDR3 sequence reads: CAWRGLAGGPELDTQYF. As DNA, the CDR3 is TGTGCCTGGAGAGGACTAGCGGGAGGGCCTGAATTAGATACGCAGTATTTT.

This chain uses TRBV9 with TRBJ2-3; no firm D call. Germline CDR1 reads SGDLS; CDR2 reads YYNGEE. The CDR3 length is 12 residues. V was trimmed by 3 bases and J by 2 bases, leaving 4 bases between them. The CDR3 DNA follows: TGTGCCAGCAGCGCCCTCACAGATACGCAGTATTTT. Amino acids: CASSALTDTQYF.

This clone was seen only once. This chain joins TRBV15 and TRBJ1-4; D not resolved. V lost 0 bases, J lost 0 bases, and 11 bases lay in between. The CDR3 spans 17 residues. Per the germline V gene, CDR1 is LNHNV and CDR2 is YYDKDF (reference sequence). The DNA for the CDR3 is TGTGCCACCAGCAGAGATTGGGCGGTTGCAACTAATGAAAAACTGTTTTTT. This codes for CATSRDWAVATNEKLFF.

This chain links TRBV29-1 with TRBJ2-1, with 10 bases lining up with TRBD2. Germline lookup yields CDR1 SQVTM and CDR2 ANQGSEA. Losses at the gene ends were 4 bases for V and 7 bases for J; bases not matched to a gene: 16. This CDR3 has 17 amino acids. As DNA, the CDR3 is TGCAGCGTTGCCGGGACTAGCGACCTAGGGGCTAGGAATGAGCAGTTCTTC. Amino acid sequence: CSVAGTSDLGARNEQFF.

This chain connects TRBV19 to TRBJ1-4; D is undetermined. The V gene's germline CDR1 is LNHDA and CDR2 SQIVND (reference sequence). The ends were cut back, 9 bases at V and 4 bases at J, with 15 bases in the middle. CDR3 length: 14 residues. CDR3 region: CASRRRVLNEKLFF. The CDR3 nucleotides are TGTGCCAGCCGCCGACGGGTCCTTAATGAAAAACTGTTTTTT.

This clone was detected only a few times. The gene calls are TRBV30 and TRBJ1-5; D uncertain. This CDR3 has 13 amino acids. Germline V CDR1 and CDR2: GTSNPN, SVGIG (reference sequence). The germline V and J ends were trimmed by 0 bases and 5 bases, with 8 bases remaining between them. This CDR3 reads CAWSVPRDQPQHF. The CDR3 nucleotides read TGTGCCTGGAGTGTACCACGGGATCAGCCCCAGCATTTT.

This chain links TRBV6-5 with TRBJ2-5; a possible D gene is TRBD2 (6 bases). The CDR3 loop spans 14 amino acids. Germline V gives CDR1 MNHEY, CDR2 SVGAGI. V was trimmed by 4 bases and J by 1 base, leaving 10 bases between them. The CDR3, as DNA: TGTGCCAGCAGTTCCGGGAGTCGCCAAGAGACCCAGTACTTC. Its translation: CASSSGSRQETQYF.

The chain employs TRBV6-6 and TRBJ1-1; D perhaps matches TRBD1 (5 bases). The V and J ends lost 0 bases and 5 bases respectively, with 10 bases between them. Germline V lookup: CDR1 MNHNY, CDR2 SVGAGI (reference sequence). The CDR3 loop spans 14 amino acids. In DNA, the CDR3 is TGTGCCAGCAGTTACTCGGGGGGAATGACTGAAGCTTTCTTT. Translation: CASSYSGGMTEAFF.